This note documents a single T cell receptor (beta chain) sequence. No antigen is known for it. Base qualities were left out, and no much larger clone turns up one base away. The data originate from a study of beta chain features in type 1 diabetes (dated by TCRdb to the late 2010s). Regarding the complete study: Mean age, gender distribution, total cell number and subset yield were not different between patients and healthy donors. A total of roughly 98,000,000 sorted cells were examined across all samples, and a strong correlation was observed between cell number per subset and RNA yield. The study compared the TCRB repertoires of sorted circulating CD4+ T cell subsets in recently diagnosed type 1 diabetes patients with those in matched healthy donors. Naive and central memory subsets were obtained from all 28 donors, but regulatory and stem cell-like memory subsets were isolated from only 8 patients and roughly 8 healthy donors. Findings and caveats that apply to the study as a whole: The naive, central memory and regulatory TCRB repertoires appeared to resemble one another more closely among patients than among healthy donors. PCR may preferentially amplify shorter templates, but because patient and control samples were amplified and corrected together, any resulting skew would affect both groups equally. Only small numbers of individuals were included in the HLA sub-analyses, which left unresolved whether HLA type had any influence on TCRB rearrangement. In all four CD4+ subsets, TCRB CDR3 length was moderately but significantly shorter in type 1 diabetes patients. Because cDNA was sequenced instead of genomic DNA, activated cells with high expression could be over-represented, although the groups did not differ in activation or CD3 levels. Fewer insertions and more nucleotide deletions at VDJ recombination sites were observed in patients with type 1 diabetes, implying thymic rearrangement abnormalities.

The entire amount of isolated RNA was reverse transcribed using the High Capacity cDNA Reverse Transcription Kit, so the sequenced TCRB transcripts were expressed ones. Deep immunoSEQ sequencing was performed on naive, central memory and regulatory T cell samples, with an average of approximately 3.9 million total reads per sample. Sorted cells were lysed in RLT buffer and RNA was extracted with DNase-treated RNeasy Micro or Mini kits, depending on cell number. To prevent cross-contamination, each cell subset was processed individually, whereas patient and healthy donor samples were processed jointly. Using the immunoSEQ multiplex PCR, TCRB sequences were amplified from cDNA into 87-bp fragments spanning the CDR3 region. Amplicons were sequenced on the Illumina HiSeq platform. Per the original workflow: Synthetic template baselines were used to correct PCR bias computationally, reads within Hamming distance 2 were collapsed, and singletons that could not be merged were discarded. Reads were aligned to IMGT to assign V, D and J genes, CDR3 length, and insertions or deletions at six rearrangement sites. Within each subset, clonotype counts were normalized to sorted cell number, after which true diversity and Gini coefficients were computed with the tcR R package. The overlap coefficient, calculated on TCRB nucleotide sequences, was used to measure repertoire sharing. Out-of-frame TCRB sequences from naive cells were analyzed to stand in for the pre-selection repertoire. Imported from immuneACCESS, the table was reduced by TCRdb to in-frame sequences with V and J called. These copies leave out some clones; in studies compared against another copy, an unresolved V gene accounts for under half, and the cause of the remainder is not known. V and J calls and clone size follow that table, whereas D and trimming were derived from the DNA. The sample includes about 930,000 clones, with about 17% observed a single time. 0.023% of the sample rests with the top ten.

Reading from cysteine to phenylalanine, the CDR3 counts 13 amino acids. Here the CDR3 DNA is all that survives: 39 bases in frame from base 1. V is trimmed back by 8 bases and J by 5 bases, and the junction contains 3 bases that no gene match accounts for. Looking up the germline V gene yields CDR1 MDHEN and CDR2 SYDVKM. From each donor, a single peripheral blood sample of approximately 120 mL on average was drawn into heparinised tubes. Using a panel that included CD45RO, CCR7, CD25, CD127, CD95 and CD27, naive, central memory, regulatory and stem cell-like memory CD4+ T cells were sorted on a BD FACSAria II. Purity was above 95% for every sorted population. PBMCs were isolated immediately by Lymphoprep density gradient centrifugation and stained directly without culture. Samples were stained and sorted in pairs, with one healthy donor and one patient per experiment, so that batch effects were minimized.

This TCR came from a woman aged 18-29 years in good health. Sequencing input: naive CD4+ T cells from blood. The cell subset or site label of this sample denotes: true naive CD4+ T cells. The chain is made from TRBV28 and TRBJ1-4; 9 of the junction bases match TRBD1. The CDR3 sequence is CASRDRVNEKLFF. At the DNA level, the sequence is TGTGCCAGCCGGGACAGGGTCAATGAAAAACTGTTTTTT.